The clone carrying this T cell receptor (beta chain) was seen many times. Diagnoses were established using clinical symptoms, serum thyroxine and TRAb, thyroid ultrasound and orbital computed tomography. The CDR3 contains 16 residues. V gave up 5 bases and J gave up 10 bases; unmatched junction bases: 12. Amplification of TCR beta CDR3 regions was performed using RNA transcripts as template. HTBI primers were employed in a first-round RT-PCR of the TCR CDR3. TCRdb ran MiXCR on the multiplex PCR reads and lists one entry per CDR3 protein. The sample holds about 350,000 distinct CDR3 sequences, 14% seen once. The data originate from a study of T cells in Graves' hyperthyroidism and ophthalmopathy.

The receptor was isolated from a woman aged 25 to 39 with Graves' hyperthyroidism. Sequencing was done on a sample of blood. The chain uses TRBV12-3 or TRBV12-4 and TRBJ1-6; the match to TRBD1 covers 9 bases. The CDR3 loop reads CASSRHTGTGRSPLHF. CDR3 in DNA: TGTGCCAGCAGTCGACACACCGGGACAGGGCGATCACCCCTCCACTTT.